This passage covers 26 T cell receptor beta chains from one sample sequenced in a study of response to subunit inactivated influenza vaccine. TCRdb ran MiXCR on the RT-PCR reads and lists one entry per CDR3 protein. The sample yields approximately 680,000 distinct CDR3 sequences, about a sixth seen once. Material: PBMCs from blood, obtained approximately 13 days after vaccination. The receptors stem from a middle-aged man who received an inactivated influenza vaccine.

The chain carries TRBV3-1 and TRBJ2-7; TRBD2 might be the D (6 bases). In germline, CDR1 is LGHDT, CDR2 YNNKEL (reference sequence). Trimming cost V 2 bases and J 2 bases, with 10 bases left between them. This CDR3 spans 14 amino acids. The chain's CDR3 is CASSQHSGTYEQYF. CDR3 in DNA: TGTGCCAGCAGCCAACATAGCGGAACCTACGAGCAGTACTTC.

This rearrangement joins TRBV10-3 to TRBJ2-5; D assignment may be TRBD1 or TRBD2 (5 bases each). V dropped 6 bases and J dropped 5 bases, with 19 bases sitting between them. The CDR3 spans 15 residues. Germline CDR1 ENHRY, CDR2 SYGVKD. CDR3 sequence: CAISNRDGVSETQYF. The DNA for the CDR3 is TGTGCCATCAGCAACCGGGACGGGGTTTCCGAGACCCAGTACTTC.

CDR3 amino acids: CSVVKRGTVNEQFF. Written as DNA, the CDR3 is TGCAGCGTTGTGAAGCGCGGGACGGTCAATGAGCAGTTCTTC. The rearrangement links TRBV29-1 to TRBJ2-1, with a tentative D call TRBD2 (6 bases). V was clipped by 4 bases and J by 6 bases, with 16 bases between them. The CDR3 runs to 14 residues. Germline CDR1 reads SQVTM; CDR2 reads ANQGSEA.

The chain is built from TRBV13 and TRBJ2-5; maybe TRBD2 (5 bases). The CDR3 consists of 16 residues. Germline assignment: CDR1 PRHDT and CDR2 FYEKMQ (reference sequence). V was clipped by 5 bases and J by 5 bases, with 21 bases between them. In nucleotides, the CDR3 is TGTGCCAGCAGCCCCGGGGTCCGCGGACTTCTCGAGACCCAGTACTTC. Translating gives CASSPGVRGLLETQYF.

The chain carries TRBV6-2 or TRBV6-3 and TRBJ1-2; D gene uncertain. Looked up from germline, CDR1 is MNHEY and CDR2 is SVGEGT. V was trimmed by 7 bases and J by 4 bases, leaving 16 bases between them. This CDR3 has 14 residues. The CDR3 sequence is CASTATTPLYGYTF. Written as DNA, the CDR3 is TGTGCCAGCACCGCAACAACCCCTCTCTATGGCTACACCTTC.

The rearrangement joins TRBV6-2 or TRBV6-3 to TRBJ2-7; possibly TRBD2 for D (6 bases). The CDR3 runs 16 residues. Germline CDR1 is MNHEY and CDR2 is SVGEGT. Trimming removed 6 bases at V and 1 base at J, with 19 bases between. CDR3 nucleotide sequence: TGTGCCAGCAGATATTTTTCGGGGGATCATTCCTACGAGCAGTACTTC. It specifies CASRYFSGDHSYEQYF.

This clonotype appeared a few times. The chain uses TRBV20-1 and TRBJ2-1; 8 nucleotides align to TRBD1. The V and J ends lost 0 bases and 4 bases, in that order; junction bases with no gene match: 8. This CDR3 has 16 amino acids. In germline, CDR1 is DFQATT, CDR2 SNEGSKA (reference sequence). CDR3 nucleotides: TGCAGTGCTAGAGATTATTCCGGACAGGGTTACAATGAGCAGTTCTTC. Amino acids: CSARDYSGQGYNEQFF.

This clonotype was counted at least ten times. The rearrangement uses TRBV4-3 and TRBJ2-5; tentative D call: TRBD2 (5 bases). V was clipped by 3 bases and J by 4 bases, with 9 bases between them. This CDR3 spans 13 amino acids. Germline loops: CDR1 LGHNA, CDR2 YSLEER. CDR3 protein: CASSQNSGETQYF. CDR3 DNA: TGCGCCAGCAGCCAGAACAGCGGAGAGACCCAGTACTTC.

A few counts support this clonotype. The chain couples TRBV29-1 to TRBJ2-1; 10 bases match TRBD2. Trimming cost V 2 bases and J 7 bases; bases outside gene matches: 5. Germline loops: CDR1 SQVTM, CDR2 ANQGSEA. The CDR3 consists of 14 residues. CDR3 DNA sequence: TGCAGCGTTGAACTAGCGGGAGAAGGTAATGAGCAGTTCTTC. It encodes CSVELAGEGNEQFF.

The chain is built from TRBV5-1 and TRBJ2-1; weak D call: TRBD2 (5 bases). V lost 3 bases and J lost 4, with 14 bases in between. The CDR3 has 15 amino acids. CDR1 is SGHRS and CDR2 is YFSETQ in the germline V gene. Here the CDR3 DNA reads TGCGCCAGCAGCTCACTGACGACGGGGTACAATGAGCAGTTCTTC. Protein: CASSSLTTGYNEQFF.

This clonotype has more than one count but fewer than ten. The chain joins TRBV12-3 or TRBV12-4 to TRBJ2-5, with D perhaps being TRBD1 or TRBD2 (5 bases each). The CDR3 has 12 residues. Trimming took 5 bases from V and 5 from J, leaving 9 bases between them. CDR3 residues: CASSMGRETQYF. The CDR3 DNA sequence: TGTGCCAGCAGTATGGGACGGGAGACCCAGTACTTC.

This clonotype was seen more than once but under ten times. The CDR3 spells CSQIFPSGGLTNEQFF. The CDR3 DNA reads TGCAGTCAGATTTTCCCCTCAGGGGGCTTGACGAATGAGCAGTTCTTC. V usage is TRBV20-1 and J usage is TRBJ2-1, with 8 nucleotides matching TRBD1. CDR3 size: 16 residues. Trimming cost V 8 bases and J 7 bases; bases outside gene matches: 19. Germline loops: CDR1 DFQATT, CDR2 SNEGSKA (reference sequence).

In its sample, this clonotype was seen a few times. The chain joins TRBV10-3 to TRBJ2-1, with 12 bases aligning to TRBD2. The CDR3 has 19 residues. J gave up 4 bases and V 6 bases, and 16 bases lay outside the gene matches. Looked up from germline, CDR1 is ENHRY and CDR2 is SYGVKD. CDR3 residues: CAISPLSSSGGAGYNEQFF. In nucleotides, the CDR3 is TGTGCCATCAGCCCCCTTTCTTCTAGCGGGGGGGCAGGATACAATGAGCAGTTCTTC.

The chain links TRBV20-1 to TRBJ2-5, with no clear D. CDR1 is DFQATT and CDR2 is SNEGSKA in the germline V gene (reference sequence). The CDR3 consists of 12 residues. The V end was cut by 5 bases, the J end by 0 bases, with 7 bases between. CDR3 protein: CSAADNQETQYF. The CDR3 coding sequence is TGCAGTGCTGCGGATAACCAAGAGACCCAGTACTTC.

The chain combines TRBV11-2 with TRBJ2-2; 9 bases line up with TRBD2. Germline V gene sequence: CDR1 SGHAT, CDR2 FQNNGV. The V and J ends lost 2 bases and 7 bases, in that order; junction bases with no gene match: 17. The CDR3 has 19 residues. The CDR3 bases are TGTGCCAGCAGCTTAAATCAATTCTACGCGGGAGGGCCAGGCGGGGAGCTGTTTTTT. It specifies CASSLNQFYAGGPGGELFF.

V is TRBV7-2 and J is TRBJ2-7; D may match TRBD1 or TRBD2 (5 bases each). The germline V gene has CDR1 SGHTA and CDR2 FQGNSA. V was pared by 6 bases and J by 2 bases, with 14 bases between. This CDR3 has 14 residues. The CDR3 sequence is CASSVSGTTYEQYF. CDR3 DNA: TGTGCCAGCAGTGTCTCCGGGACGACCTACGAGCAGTACTTC.

The V and J genes are TRBV7-9 and TRBJ1-3; 9 nucleotides align to TRBD1. There are 12 residues in the CDR3. The germline V gene encodes CDR1 SEHNR and CDR2 FQNEAQ (reference sequence). V dropped 7 bases and J dropped 7; count of bases not matched to a gene: 2. As DNA, the CDR3 is TGTGCCAGCACCGGGACAGGGAACACCATATATTTT. This translates into CASTGTGNTIYF.

The V and J genes are TRBV20-1 and TRBJ1-1; the D gene is possibly TRBD1 (5 bases). V dropped 4 bases and J dropped 4 bases, with 13 bases sitting between them. Germline values: CDR1 DFQATT, CDR2 SNEGSKA (reference sequence). The CDR3 has 13 residues. The DNA of the CDR3 is TGCAGTGCTACCAAAGGGGCCGCCACTGAAGCTTTCTTT. Encoded protein: CSATKGAATEAFF.

This clonotype was counted a few times. The chain joins TRBV24-1 to TRBJ2-3; 12 positions agree with TRBD2. The V segment lost 4 bases and the J segment 6 bases; nucleotides outside the gene matches: 10. CDR3 length: 17 amino acids. The V gene's germline CDR1 is KGHDR and CDR2 SFDVKD. This CDR3 reads CATSDPNTSGRLDTQYF. For the CDR3, the DNA is TGTGCCACCAGTGACCCGAACACTAGCGGGAGGCTCGATACGCAGTATTTT.

CDR3 bases: TGTGCCAGCAGCTGGGCCCTTAGCGAACAAGAGACCCAGTACTTC. Protein: CASSWALSEQETQYF. The chain joins TRBV7-9 to TRBJ2-5, with D possibly matching TRBD2 (5 bases). The CDR3 is 15 residues long. V was pared by 4 bases and J by 2 bases, with 14 bases between. Germline lookup yields CDR1 SEHNR and CDR2 FQNEAQ (reference sequence).

This clonotype was recorded a few times. The chain has TRBV6-2 or TRBV6-3 and TRBJ1-1; 8 bases line up with TRBD1. V was pared by 2 bases and J by 4 bases, with 15 bases of the junction left unmatched. Germline CDR1 MNHEY, CDR2 SVGEGT. The length of the CDR3 is 18 residues. The chain's CDR3 is CASSYTRTGKLGGTEAFF. The DNA of the CDR3 is TGTGCCAGCAGTTACACTCGGACAGGGAAGTTGGGCGGCACTGAAGCTTTCTTT.

This clonotype showed up just a few times. V and J are TRBV20-1 and TRBJ1-5; D is uncertain. Germline CDR1 DFQATT, CDR2 SNEGSKA (reference sequence). The V end was cut by 3 bases, the J end by 1 base, with 7 bases between. This CDR3 has 13 residues. The CDR3 here is CSASPGSNQPQHF. The CDR3 DNA sequence: TGCAGTGCTAGCCCGGGGAGCAATCAGCCCCAGCATTTT.

The rearrangement joins TRBV7-9 to TRBJ2-3; 12 nucleotides line up with TRBD2. The CDR3 totals 17 residues. Per the germline V gene, CDR1 is SEHNR and CDR2 is FQNEAQ (reference sequence). With 2 bases clipped from V and 2 bases from J, the junction kept 5 bases outside the gene matches. The CDR3: CASSLPRTSGDTDTQYF. The CDR3 DNA sequence: TGTGCCAGCAGCTTACCACGGACTAGCGGGGACACAGATACGCAGTATTTT. The full variable domain, with the rest looked up from reference TRBV7-9 and TRBJ2-3, is DTGVSQNPRHKITKRGQNVTFRCDPISEHNRLYWYRQTLGQGPEFLTYFQNEAQLEKSRLLSDRFSAERPKGSFSTLEIQRTEQGDSAMYLCASSLPRTSGDTDTQYFGPGTRLTVL.

This clonotype turned up a few times. The chain combines TRBV4-3 with TRBJ1-2, with 7 bases matching TRBD1. The CDR3 length is 17 residues. Germline CDR1 is LGHNA and CDR2 is YSLEER. Trimming removed 2 bases from V and 2 bases from J; junction bases left unmatched: 11. CDR3 loop: CASSQRTGPKNNYGYTF. CDR3 nucleotide sequence: TGCGCCAGCAGCCAACGGACAGGTCCTAAGAACAACTATGGCTACACCTTC.

The V gene is TRBV5-6, the J gene TRBJ2-5; no definite D call. The length of the CDR3 is 14 residues. V was pared by 4 bases and J by 0 bases, with 10 bases between. Per the germline V gene, CDR1 is SGHDT and CDR2 is YYEEEE. CDR3 bases: TGTGCCAGCAGCCGTGACACAAACCAAGAGACCCAGTACTTC. Translation gives CASSRDTNQETQYF.

To note about this clonotype: The germline gene is not matched at one end of the junction; a read error may be the cause. The chain links TRBV6-1 to TRBJ2-5, with D maybe TRBD2 (6 bases). CDR1 is MNHNS and CDR2 is SASEGT in the germline V gene. The CDR3 contains 17 residues. The CDR3: CTSRPVGSGRIQETQYF. CDR3 coding DNA: TGTACCAGCAGACCGGTGGGGAGCGGGCGAATTCAAGAGACCCAGTACTTC.